The following is a T cell receptor (beta chain) sequence with its context. The record originates from a study of T cells expressing NK-cell markers. TCRdb reanalyzed the 5' RACE reads and collapses them to one entry per CDR3 protein, without DNA. Its table records 140,000 or so distinct CDR3 sequences. Germline values: CDR1 MNHEY, CDR2 SVGAGI. The CDR3 is 14 residues long. The sequence was obtained from a man aged 18-30 years in good health. What was sequenced was blood T cells: a sorted CD56 or NKG2C T cell subset, CD4+ or CD8+ T cells, or bulk PBMC T cells (not recorded which). The genes are TRBV6-5 and TRBJ2-1; lacking DNA, the TRBD1 call made by TCRdb goes unchecked. The CDR3 sequence: CASSYLIGGTEQFF.